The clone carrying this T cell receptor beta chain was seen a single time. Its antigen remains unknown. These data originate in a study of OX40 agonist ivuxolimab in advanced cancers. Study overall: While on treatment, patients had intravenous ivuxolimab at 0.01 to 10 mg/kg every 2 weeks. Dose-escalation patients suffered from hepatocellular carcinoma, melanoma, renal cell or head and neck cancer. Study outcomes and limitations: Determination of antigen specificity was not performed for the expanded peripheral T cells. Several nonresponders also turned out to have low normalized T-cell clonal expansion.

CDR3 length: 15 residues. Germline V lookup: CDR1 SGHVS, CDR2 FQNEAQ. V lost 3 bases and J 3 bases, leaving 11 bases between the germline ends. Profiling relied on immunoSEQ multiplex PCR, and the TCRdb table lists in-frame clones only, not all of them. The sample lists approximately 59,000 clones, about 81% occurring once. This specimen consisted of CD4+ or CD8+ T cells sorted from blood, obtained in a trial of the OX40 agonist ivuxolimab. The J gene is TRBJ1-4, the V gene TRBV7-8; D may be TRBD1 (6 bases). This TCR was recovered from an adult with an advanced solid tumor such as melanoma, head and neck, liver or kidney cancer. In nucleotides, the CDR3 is TGTGCCAGCAGCTTCACAGGGTCCGCTAATGAAAAACTGTTTTTT. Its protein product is CASSFTGSANEKLFF.